This note documents a single TCR beta chain sequence. TCR beta chains were sequenced at survey level with immunoSEQ. Here immunoSEQ multiplex PCR was the method, and the copy in TCRdb shows in-frame clones only, minus some. The data show 60,000 to 75,000 clones, 85% to 95% seen once. The sequence derives from a man in his forties with rheumatoid arthritis. Source material: PBMCs.

The CDR3 nucleotides are TGTGCCAGCAGTGCGACAGACAACACTGAAGCTTTCTTT. This encodes CASSATDNTEAFF. This chain connects TRBV6-4 to TRBJ1-1; tentatively, D is TRBD1 (5 bases). V was cut by 4 bases and J by 2 bases, with 8 bases left in between. CDR1 is MRHNA and CDR2 is SNTAGT in the germline V gene. There are 13 residues in the CDR3.